The present TCR beta chain was sequenced within a study of blood T cell repertoires in COVID-19. Study as a whole: Nucleic acid was either cDNA or gDNA, and it came from T cells, B-cell-depleted T cells, or PBMCs.

TCRdb keeps only in-frame clones here, not all; method: immunoSEQ multiplex PCR. The table has about 84,000 clones, 70% to 90% seen once. From germline, CDR1 is MDHEN and CDR2 SYDVKM. The CDR3 loop spans 16 amino acids. V was shortened by 8 bases and J by 1 base, with 18 bases between the two germline ends. The sequenced material came from peripheral blood. The chain joins TRBV28 to TRBJ1-5, with D tentatively TRBD1 (5 bases). This TCR came from an elderly woman with acute or convalescent COVID-19. CDR3 DNA sequence: TGTGCCAGCTCGCCCTCGGGGCGGGACAGCAATCAGCCCCAGCATTTT. As protein: CASSPSGRDSNQPQHF. Full variable domain (missing parts from reference TRBV28 and TRBJ1-5): DVKVTQSSRYLVKRTGEKVFLECVQDMDHENMFWYRQDPGLGLRLIYFSYDVKMKEKGDIPEGYSVSREKKERFSLILESASTNQTSMYLCASSPSGRDSNQPQHFGDGTRLSIL.